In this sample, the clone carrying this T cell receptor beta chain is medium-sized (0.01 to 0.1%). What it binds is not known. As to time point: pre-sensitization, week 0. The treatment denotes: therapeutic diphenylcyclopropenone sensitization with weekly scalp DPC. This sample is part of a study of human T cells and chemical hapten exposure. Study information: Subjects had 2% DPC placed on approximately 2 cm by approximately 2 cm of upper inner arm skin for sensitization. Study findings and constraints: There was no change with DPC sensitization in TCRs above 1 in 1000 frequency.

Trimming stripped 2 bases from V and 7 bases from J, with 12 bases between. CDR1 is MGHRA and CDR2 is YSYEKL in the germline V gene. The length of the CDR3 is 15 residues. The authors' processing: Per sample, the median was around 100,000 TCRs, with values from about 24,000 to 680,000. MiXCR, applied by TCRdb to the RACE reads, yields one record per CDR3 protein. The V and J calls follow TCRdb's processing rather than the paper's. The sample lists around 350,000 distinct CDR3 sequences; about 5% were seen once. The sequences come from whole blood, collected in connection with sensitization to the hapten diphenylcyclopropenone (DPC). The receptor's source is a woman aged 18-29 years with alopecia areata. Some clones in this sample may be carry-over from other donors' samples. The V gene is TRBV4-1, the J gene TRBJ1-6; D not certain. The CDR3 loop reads CASSQTGDSNSPLHF. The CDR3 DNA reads TGCGCCAGCAGCCAAACCGGGGATAGCAATTCACCCCTCCACTTT.